This is a list of T cell receptor beta chains from one sample in a study of T-cell reconstitution after alpha-beta-depleted transplantation in children. TCRdb ran MiXCR on the PCR reads and lists one entry per CDR3 protein. The sample contains under 450,000 distinct CDR3 sequences, around 15% of which appear only once. The sample in question was PBMCs, mostly from graft donor cells, obtained 360 days after TCRalphabeta/CD19-depleted stem cell transplant. These receptors came from a boy younger than two who had a stem cell transplant for Wiskott-Aldrich syndrome, so the T cells may come from the graft donor. The CDR3 runs from the conserved cysteine through the conserved F or W. The order of the fields is clone size, V gene, J gene, D gene, CDR3 protein, CDR3 DNA. A D gene is named only where the DNA matches it firmly. Rows give clone size only sometimes, using once, few, many, or a class for an expanded clone.

few	TRBV10-1	TRBJ2-1	TRBD2	CASSESGSRNEQFF	TGCGCCAGCAGTGAAAGCGGGAGTCGGAATGAGCAGTTCTTC
-	TRBV19	TRBJ1-6	TRBD1	CASSRGTGTGYSPLHF	TGTGCCAGTAGTAGGGGAACCGGGACAGGGTATTCACCCCTCCACTTT
-	TRBV9	TRBJ2-3	-	CASTADPINTDTQYF	TGTGCCAGCACCGCCGACCCAATCAACACAGATACGCAGTATTTT
few	TRBV20-1	TRBJ1-5	-	CSARGGKRAQPQHF	TGCAGTGCTAGAGGGGGTAAACGAGCTCAGCCCCAGCATTTT
-	TRBV4-1	TRBJ1-3	-	CASSQDLVGRNTIYF	TGCGCCAGCAGCCAAGATTTAGTCGGGCGGAACACCATATATTTT
-	TRBV5-1	TRBJ2-4	-	CASSRDNLAKNIQYF	TGCGCCAGCAGCCGGGACAATCTAGCCAAAAACATTCAGTACTTC
-	TRBV25-1	TRBJ2-4	TRBD1	CASSGRDRGDIQYF	TGTGCCAGCAGTGGCCGGGACAGGGGTGACATTCAGTACTTC
-	TRBV15	TRBJ2-2	TRBD2	CATSRGSGRATGELFF	TGTGCCACCAGCAGAGGTAGCGGGAGGGCCACCGGGGAGCTGTTTTTT
-	TRBV7-8	TRBJ2-2	TRBD1	CASSNGQGGHTGELFF	TGTGCCAGCAGCAACGGACAGGGCGGACACACCGGGGAGCTGTTTTTT
few	TRBV10-3	TRBJ2-7	-	CAISVGRTNYEQYF	TGTGCCATCAGTGTAGGGCGGACTAACTACGAGCAGTACTTC
-	TRBV7-9	TRBJ2-3	-	CASSRRWSTDTQYF	TGTGCCAGCAGCCGTCGCTGGAGCACAGATACGCAGTATTTT
few	TRBV12-3/TRBV12-4	TRBJ2-7	TRBD1	CASSASGTGRYEQYF	TGTGCCAGCAGTGCCTCCGGGACAGGGAGGTACGAGCAGTACTTC
-	TRBV4-3	TRBJ2-1	TRBD2	CASSHLAGGYEQFF	TGCGCCAGCAGCCACCTAGCGGGAGGCTATGAGCAGTTCTTC
-	TRBV6-1	TRBJ2-1	-	CASSLGGPGGNEQFF	TGTGCCAGCAGTCTGGGGGGGCCGGGGGGCAATGAGCAGTTCTTC
-	TRBV30	TRBJ2-5	-	CAWSPQETQYF	TGTGCCTGGAGTCCCCAAGAGACCCAGTACTTC
many	TRBV29-1	TRBJ2-4	TRBD1	CSARDRGKNIQYF	TGCAGCGCCCGGGACAGGGGCAAAAACATTCAGTACTTC
-	TRBV5-1	TRBJ2-1	-	CASSFLANYNEQFF	TGCGCCAGCAGCTTTCTAGCCAACTACAATGAGCAGTTCTTC
-	TRBV6-4	TRBJ2-7	TRBD2	CASSGLAVHRDEQYF	TGTGCCAGCAGTGGGCTAGCGGTTCATCGGGACGAGCAGTACTTC
-	TRBV15	TRBJ1-1	-	CATSRRGSDTEAFF	TGTGCCACCAGCAGGAGGGGATCGGACACTGAAGCTTTCTTT
many	TRBV5-1	TRBJ2-5	-	CASSLAETQYF	TGCGCCAGCAGCTTGGCAGAGACCCAGTACTTC
many	TRBV5-1	TRBJ2-3	-	CASSLANYPTDTQYF	TGCGCCAGCAGCTTGGCCAACTACCCCACAGATACGCAGTATTTT
few	TRBV21-1	TRBJ2-2	-	CASSKDIRVTGELFF	TGTGCCAGCAGCAAAGACATAAGAGTGACCGGGGAGCTGTTTTTT
-	TRBV20-1	TRBJ2-7	TRBD2	CSARELAGVPYEQYF	TGCAGTGCTAGAGAACTAGCGGGGGTCCCCTACGAGCAGTACTTC
-	TRBV4-3	TRBJ2-7	-	CASSQDSSAQSYEQYF	TGCGCCAGCAGCCAAGATTCGAGCGCCCAGTCCTACGAGCAGTACTTC
-	TRBV20-1	TRBJ2-5	-	CSAWDSKETQYF	TGCAGTGCCTGGGACTCCAAAGAGACCCAGTACTTC
-	TRBV21-1	TRBJ2-7	-	CASSRARPYEQYF	TGTGCCAGCAGCAGGGCACGACCTTACGAGCAGTACTTC
few	TRBV5-1	TRBJ2-1	TRBD2	CASSFGIAGFYYNEQFF	TGCGCCAGCAGCTTTGGGATAGCGGGATTTTACTACAATGAGCAGTTCTTC
-	TRBV2	TRBJ2-5	-	CASGGQETQYF	TGTGCCAGCGGGGGCCAAGAGACCCAGTACTTC
many	TRBV27	TRBJ2-1	-	CASALLGGNEQFF	TGTGCCAGCGCCCTATTAGGGGGCAATGAGCAGTTCTTC
few	TRBV24-1	TRBJ2-1	-	CATSDLPQPSYNEQFF	TGTGCCACCAGTGATTTGCCGCAGCCTTCCTACAATGAGCAGTTCTTC
-	TRBV10-2	TRBJ2-7	-	CASRGTQRVSEQYF	TGCGCCAGCAGGGGAACACAGAGGGTATCGGAGCAGTACTTC
-	TRBV6-1	TRBJ1-2	-	CASSEALFGGGYGYTF	TGTGCCAGCAGTGAAGCACTCTTCGGGGGTGGCTATGGCTACACCTTC
few	TRBV2	TRBJ1-1	TRBD1	CAIHRGPTEAFF	TGTGCCATTCACAGGGGGCCTACTGAAGCTTTCTTT
few	TRBV30	TRBJ2-2	-	CAWSVVITGELFF	TGTGCCTGGAGTGTAGTCATCACCGGGGAGCTGTTTTTT
few	TRBV7-8	TRBJ2-5	TRBD2	CASSPLAGPLETQYF	TGTGCCAGCAGCCCCTTAGCGGGACCTTTGGAGACCCAGTACTTC
few	TRBV20-1	TRBJ2-7	TRBD1	CSARPPGTGREQYF	TGCAGTGCTAGACCCCCCGGGACAGGGAGGGAGCAGTACTTC
-	TRBV3-1	TRBJ2-7	-	CASSQDSGLGYEQYF	TGTGCCAGCAGCCAAGATTCAGGGTTGGGATACGAGCAGTACTTC
-	TRBV5-1	TRBJ2-1	TRBD2	CASRVSGLTYNEQFF	TGCGCCAGCAGGGTTAGCGGGTTAACCTACAATGAGCAGTTCTTC
-	TRBV18	TRBJ2-5	-	CASSQLTGGETQYF	TGTGCCAGCTCACAATTGACAGGAGGAGAGACCCAGTACTTC
-	TRBV10-3	TRBJ2-7	TRBD1	CAISKSGTDYEQYF	TGTGCCATCAGTAAATCCGGGACAGACTACGAGCAGTACTTC
-	TRBV20-1	TRBJ2-5	-	CSASAWGQRKETQYF	TGCAGTGCTAGCGCCTGGGGGCAGAGAAAAGAGACCCAGTACTTC
-	TRBV10-3	TRBJ2-3	TRBD2	CAISPRTSGVTDTQYF	TGTGCCATCAGCCCCCGGACTAGCGGAGTCACAGATACGCAGTATTTT
few	TRBV29-1	TRBJ1-4	-	CSVVGRGKYNEKLFF	TGCAGCGTTGTGGGGCGAGGGAAGTATAATGAAAAACTGTTTTTT
-	TRBV5-6	TRBJ2-1	TRBD1	CASSLGGTGTNEQFF	TGTGCCAGCAGCTTGGGCGGGACAGGGACCAATGAGCAGTTCTTC
few	TRBV15	TRBJ2-5	-	CATSRDLLETQYF	TGTGCCACCAGCAGGGACCTTTTAGAGACCCAGTACTTC